This T cell receptor (beta chain) emerged from a study of control samples from healthy donors and cancer patients. This CDR3 spans 17 amino acids. CDR1 is SGHKS, CDR2 YYEKEE, per germline (reference sequence). V was clipped by 3 bases and J by 7 bases, with 20 bases between them. TCRdb keeps only in-frame clones here, not all; method: immunoSEQ multiplex PCR. The repertoire holds about 63,000 clones, over 75% seen once, with roughly 13% in the top ten. The chain couples TRBV5-5 to TRBJ1-6; D gene unclear. Sequencing was carried out using PBMCs. This receptor was identified in a woman aged 60-75 years with lung cancer. The CDR3 sequence is CASSSFASSPTNSPLHF. Here the CDR3 DNA reads TGTGCCAGCAGCTCTTTTGCATCCTCCCCGACCAATTCACCCCTCCACTTT.